The clone carrying this T cell receptor (beta chain) was seen once. Its target is not known. The CDR3 runs 16 residues. Trimming shortened V by 2 bases and J by 2 bases, and 17 bases separated the two germline ends. Germline-derived CDR1 and CDR2 are SGHDT and YYEEEE. The data derive from a study of shared clonotypes between healthy human individuals. The study, taken as a whole, reports: The sharing of 4% to 5.5% of naive CD4 clonotypes was seen across a few donors. Relative to memory subsets, naive subsets generally showed larger estimated richness.

Terminally differentiated effector memory CD45RA+ cells were left out of the naive CD8 fraction, which was CD45RO-negative and positively selected for CCR7. Only in-frame clones appear in the TCRdb table, and some are missing; sequencing was by immunoSEQ multiplex PCR. The repertoire includes about 820,000 clones, over 90% of them detected once, and approximately 25% sits in the top ten. The chain recombines TRBV5-6 with TRBJ2-7; D may be TRBD2 (5 bases). The sequence was obtained from a young man in good health. Source material: naive CD8+ T cells sorted from blood. The CDR3 loop reads CASSFPRSGHPYEQYF. CDR3 sequence (DNA): TGTGCCAGCAGCTTCCCCCGAAGCGGCCACCCCTACGAGCAGTACTTC.